This TCR beta chain appears in the sequencing data of a study of blood T cell repertoires in COVID-19. Study overall: Spain, Italy and the United States supplied samples that represented acute and convalescent COVID-19.

Authors' analysis steps: Amplification from reference gene primers served as the basis for estimated nucleated cell counts. Repertoires were generated with immunoSEQ multiplex PCR, while TCRdb's copy carries only in-frame clones and drops some. That table is the source of V, J and clone size, and D and trimming were worked out from the DNA. The sample gives 190,000 or so clones, roughly nine tenths of which show up once; 2% to 2.5% is in the top ten. V trimming: 6 bases; J trimming: 3 bases; junction bases outside the gene matches: 13. This CDR3 contains 16 residues. The germline gives CDR1 MNHEY, CDR2 SVGEGT.

The receptor comes from a woman aged 25-40 years who had recovered from COVID-19. The specimen was PBMCs or T cells enriched from blood (not recorded which). The V gene is TRBV6-2 or TRBV6-3, the J gene TRBJ2-7, with TRBD2 matching 8 bases. CDR3 loop: CASSPRGVAGHYEQYF. CDR3 coding DNA: TGTGCCAGCAGCCCTCGAGGAGTAGCGGGACACTACGAGCAGTACTTC.